This paragraph covers one T cell receptor (beta chain) sequence. PCR involved 60 Vbeta and 13 Jbeta primers. Method: immunoSEQ multiplex PCR; TCRdb's copy keeps in-frame clones and lacks some. Among tens of thousands of clones listed, approximately 69% were seen once. This specimen belongs to a study of cytomegalovirus exposure and HLA in healthy donors. The TCR sequence derives from a woman aged 45 to 65 in good health and CMV-seropositive. Sequencing was performed on PBMCs.

The CDR3: CASSIARQMNTEAFF. Written as DNA, the CDR3 is TGTGCCAGTAGTATAGCCCGACAGATGAACACTGAAGCTTTCTTT. The chain recombines TRBV19 with TRBJ1-1; TRBD1 might be the D (5 bases). Trimming took off 1 base at V and 0 bases at J, with 9 bases between the two ends. The CDR3 sequence is 15 residues long. The V gene's germline CDR1 is LNHDA and CDR2 SQIVND (reference sequence).